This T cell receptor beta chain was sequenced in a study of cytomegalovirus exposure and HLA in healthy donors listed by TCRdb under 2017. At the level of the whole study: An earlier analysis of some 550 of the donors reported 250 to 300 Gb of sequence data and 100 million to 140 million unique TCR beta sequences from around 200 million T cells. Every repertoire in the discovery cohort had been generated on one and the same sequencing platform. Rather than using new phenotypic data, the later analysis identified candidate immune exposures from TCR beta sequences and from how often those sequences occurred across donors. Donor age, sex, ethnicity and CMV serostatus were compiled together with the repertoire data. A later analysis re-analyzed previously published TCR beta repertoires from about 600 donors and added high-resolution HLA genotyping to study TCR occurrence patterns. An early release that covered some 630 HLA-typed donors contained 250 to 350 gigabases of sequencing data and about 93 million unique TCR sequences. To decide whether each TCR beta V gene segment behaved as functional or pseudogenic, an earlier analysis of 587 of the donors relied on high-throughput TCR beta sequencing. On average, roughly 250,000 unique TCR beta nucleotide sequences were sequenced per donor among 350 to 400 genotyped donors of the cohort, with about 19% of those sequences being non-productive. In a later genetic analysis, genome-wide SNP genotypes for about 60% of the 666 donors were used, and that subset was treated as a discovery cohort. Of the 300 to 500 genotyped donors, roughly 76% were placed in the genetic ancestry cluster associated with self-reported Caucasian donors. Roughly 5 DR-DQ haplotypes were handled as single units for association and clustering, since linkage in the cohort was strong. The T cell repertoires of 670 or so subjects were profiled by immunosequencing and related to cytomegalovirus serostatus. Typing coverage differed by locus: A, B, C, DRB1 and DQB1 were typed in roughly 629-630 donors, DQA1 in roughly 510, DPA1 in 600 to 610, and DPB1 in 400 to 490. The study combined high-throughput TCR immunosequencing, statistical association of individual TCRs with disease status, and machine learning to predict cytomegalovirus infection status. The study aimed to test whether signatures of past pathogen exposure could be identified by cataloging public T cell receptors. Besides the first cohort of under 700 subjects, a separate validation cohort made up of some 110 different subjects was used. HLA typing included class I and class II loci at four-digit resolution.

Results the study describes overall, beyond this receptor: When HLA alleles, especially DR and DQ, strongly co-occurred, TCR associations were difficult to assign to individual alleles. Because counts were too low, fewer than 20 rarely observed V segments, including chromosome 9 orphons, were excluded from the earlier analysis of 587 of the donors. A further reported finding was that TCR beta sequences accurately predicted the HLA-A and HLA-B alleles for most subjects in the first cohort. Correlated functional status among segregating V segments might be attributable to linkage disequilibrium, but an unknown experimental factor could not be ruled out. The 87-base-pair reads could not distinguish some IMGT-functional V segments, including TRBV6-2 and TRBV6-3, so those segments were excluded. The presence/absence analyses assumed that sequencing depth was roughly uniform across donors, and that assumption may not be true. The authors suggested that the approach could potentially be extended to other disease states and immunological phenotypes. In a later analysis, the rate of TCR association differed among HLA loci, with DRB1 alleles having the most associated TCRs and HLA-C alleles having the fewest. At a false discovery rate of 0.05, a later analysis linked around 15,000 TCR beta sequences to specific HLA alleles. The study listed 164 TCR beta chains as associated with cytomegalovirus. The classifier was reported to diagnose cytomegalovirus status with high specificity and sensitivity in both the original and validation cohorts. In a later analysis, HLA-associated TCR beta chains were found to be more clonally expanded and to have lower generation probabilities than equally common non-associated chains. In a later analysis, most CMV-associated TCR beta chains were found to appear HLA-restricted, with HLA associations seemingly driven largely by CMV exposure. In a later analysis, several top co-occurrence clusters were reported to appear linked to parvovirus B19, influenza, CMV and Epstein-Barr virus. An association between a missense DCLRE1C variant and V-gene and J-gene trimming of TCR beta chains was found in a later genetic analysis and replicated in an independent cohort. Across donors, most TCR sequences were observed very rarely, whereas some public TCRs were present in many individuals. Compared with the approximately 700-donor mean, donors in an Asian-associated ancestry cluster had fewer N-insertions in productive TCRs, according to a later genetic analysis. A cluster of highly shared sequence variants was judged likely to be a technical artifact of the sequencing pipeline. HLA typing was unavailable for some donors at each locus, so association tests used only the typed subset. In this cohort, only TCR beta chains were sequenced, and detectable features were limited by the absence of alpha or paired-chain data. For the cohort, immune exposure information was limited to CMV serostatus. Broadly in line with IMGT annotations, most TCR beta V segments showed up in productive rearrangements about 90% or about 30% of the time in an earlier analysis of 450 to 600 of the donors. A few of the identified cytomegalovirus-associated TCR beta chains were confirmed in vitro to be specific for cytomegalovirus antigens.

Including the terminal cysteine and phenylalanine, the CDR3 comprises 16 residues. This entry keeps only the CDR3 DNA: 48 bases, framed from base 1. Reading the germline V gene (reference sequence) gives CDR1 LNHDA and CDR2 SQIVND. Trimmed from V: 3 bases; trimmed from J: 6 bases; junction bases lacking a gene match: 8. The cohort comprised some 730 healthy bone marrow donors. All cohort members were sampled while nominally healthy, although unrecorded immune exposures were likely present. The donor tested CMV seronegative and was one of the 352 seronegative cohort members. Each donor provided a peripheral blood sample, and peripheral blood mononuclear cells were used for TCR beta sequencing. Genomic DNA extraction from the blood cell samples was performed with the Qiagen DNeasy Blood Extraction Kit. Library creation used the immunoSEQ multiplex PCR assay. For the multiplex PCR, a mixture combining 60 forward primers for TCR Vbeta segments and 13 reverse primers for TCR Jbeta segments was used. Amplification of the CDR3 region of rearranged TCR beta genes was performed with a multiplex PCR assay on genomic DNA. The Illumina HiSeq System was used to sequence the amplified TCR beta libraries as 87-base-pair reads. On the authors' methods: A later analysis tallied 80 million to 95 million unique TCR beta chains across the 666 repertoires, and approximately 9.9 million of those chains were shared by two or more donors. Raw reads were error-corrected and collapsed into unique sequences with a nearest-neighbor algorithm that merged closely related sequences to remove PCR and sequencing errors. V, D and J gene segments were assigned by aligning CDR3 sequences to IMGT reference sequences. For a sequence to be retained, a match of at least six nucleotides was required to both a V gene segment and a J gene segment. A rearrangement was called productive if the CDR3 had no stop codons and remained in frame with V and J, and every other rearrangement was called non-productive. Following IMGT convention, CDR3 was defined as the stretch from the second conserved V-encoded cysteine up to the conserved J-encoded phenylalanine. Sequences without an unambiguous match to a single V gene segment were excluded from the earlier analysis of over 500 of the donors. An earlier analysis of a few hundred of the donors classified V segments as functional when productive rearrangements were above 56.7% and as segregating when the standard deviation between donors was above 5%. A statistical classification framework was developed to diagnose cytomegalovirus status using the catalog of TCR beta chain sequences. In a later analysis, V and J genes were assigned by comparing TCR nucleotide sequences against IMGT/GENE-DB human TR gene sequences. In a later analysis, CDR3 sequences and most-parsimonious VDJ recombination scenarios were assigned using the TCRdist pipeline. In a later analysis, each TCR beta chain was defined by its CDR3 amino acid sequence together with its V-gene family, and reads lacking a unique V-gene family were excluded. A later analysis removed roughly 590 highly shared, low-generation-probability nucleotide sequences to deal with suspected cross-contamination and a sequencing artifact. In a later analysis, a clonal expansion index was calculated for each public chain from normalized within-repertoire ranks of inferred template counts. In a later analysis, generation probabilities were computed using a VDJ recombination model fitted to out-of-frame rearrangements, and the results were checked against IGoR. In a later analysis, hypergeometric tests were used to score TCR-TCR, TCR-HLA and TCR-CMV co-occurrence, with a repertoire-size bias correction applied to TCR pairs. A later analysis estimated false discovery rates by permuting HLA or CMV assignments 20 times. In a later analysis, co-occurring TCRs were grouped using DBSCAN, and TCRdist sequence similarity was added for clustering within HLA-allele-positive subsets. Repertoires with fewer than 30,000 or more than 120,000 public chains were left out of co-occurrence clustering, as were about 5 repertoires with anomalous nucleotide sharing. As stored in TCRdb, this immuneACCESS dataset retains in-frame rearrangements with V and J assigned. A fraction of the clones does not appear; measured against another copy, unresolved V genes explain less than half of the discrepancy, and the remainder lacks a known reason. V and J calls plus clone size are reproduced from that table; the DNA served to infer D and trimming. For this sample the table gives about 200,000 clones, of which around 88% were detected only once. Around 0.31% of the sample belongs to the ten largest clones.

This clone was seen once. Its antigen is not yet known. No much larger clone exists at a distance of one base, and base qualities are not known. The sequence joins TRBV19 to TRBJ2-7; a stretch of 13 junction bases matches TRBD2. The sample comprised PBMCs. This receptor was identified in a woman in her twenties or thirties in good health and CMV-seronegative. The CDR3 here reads CASSIRLAGGRGEQYF. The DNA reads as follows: TGTGCCAGTAGTATTCGACTAGCGGGAGGAAGGGGCGAGCAGTACTTC.